Below, one T cell receptor (beta chain) is given with its context. Antigen unknown. These data come from a study of OX40 agonist ivuxolimab in advanced cancers. Whole-study context: Recorded diagnoses for dose-escalation patients were hepatocellular carcinoma, melanoma, renal cell or head and neck cancer. Study outcomes and limitations: CD4+ T cells averaged fewer expanded clones than CD8+ T cells.

The CDR3 length is 17 residues. The germline V gene has CDR1 MNHEY and CDR2 SMNVEV (reference sequence). V shed 0 bases and J shed 0 bases, with 14 bases lying between them. The protocol was immunoSEQ multiplex PCR, while the TCRdb copy is restricted to in-frame clones and leaves out a portion. The sample holds approximately 130,000 clones, about nine tenths seen once. The receptor was derived from an adult with an advanced solid tumor such as melanoma, head and neck, liver or kidney cancer. The chain joins TRBV27 to TRBJ1-2, with D tentatively TRBD1 (5 bases). Sequences were derived from CD4+ or CD8+ T cells sorted from blood, sampled in a trial of the OX40 agonist ivuxolimab. The CDR3 sequence: CASSLSGAAGTNYGYTF. For the CDR3, the DNA is TGTGCCAGCAGTTTATCAGGGGCCGCGGGAACTAACTATGGCTACACCTTC.